Presented here are 12 T cell receptor beta chains from one specimen sequenced in a study of OX40 agonist ivuxolimab in advanced cancers. The table came from immunoSEQ multiplex PCR; TCRdb's copy has only in-frame clones and leaves some out. The sample yields 60,000 or so clones, 80% to 95% seen once. The sample consisted of CD4+ or CD8+ T cells sorted from blood, taken in a trial of the OX40 agonist ivuxolimab. These receptors were taken from an adult with an advanced solid tumor such as melanoma, head and neck, liver or kidney cancer.

The chain is built from TRBV7-8 and TRBJ1-5, with TRBD1 as a possible D gene (5 bases). V gave up 5 bases and J gave up 0 bases, with 17 bases separating them. This CDR3 has 17 amino acids. CDR1 is SGHVS and CDR2 is FQNEAQ in the germline V gene. CDR3: CASSTRHSGGSNQPQHF. CDR3 DNA sequence: TGTGCCAGCAGCACAAGGCACTCTGGGGGTAGCAATCAGCCCCAGCATTTT.

V is TRBV30 and J is TRBJ1-5; no firm D call. The V gene's germline CDR1 is GTSNPN and CDR2 SVGIG (reference sequence). The V gene lost 2 bases and the J gene lost 11 bases, with 16 bases spanning the gap. This CDR3 is built from 13 residues. CDR3 DNA sequence: TGTGCCTGGAGTCCCCTCACCCACGAGACCCAGCATTTT. This sequence encodes CAWSPLTHETQHF.

J is TRBJ2-3 and V is TRBV6-5, with unresolved D. CDR1 and CDR2 from the germline V gene are MNHEY and SVGAGI. The CDR3 covers 11 residues. Trimming took 4 bases from V and 9 from J, leaving 8 bases between them. The CDR3 here is CASSFTGTQYF. CDR3 nucleotide sequence: TGTGCCAGCAGTTTCACTGGCACGCAGTATTTT.

The chain couples TRBV4-3 to TRBJ1-2, with 10 bases lining up with TRBD1. J lost 2 bases, V lost 0 bases, and 0 bases had no gene match. Germline CDR1 LGHNA, CDR2 YSLEER. The CDR3 loop spans 15 amino acids. CDR3: CASSQETGGNYGYTF. The CDR3 DNA sequence: TGCGCCAGCAGCCAAGAGACAGGGGGCAACTATGGCTACACCTTC.

Ten or more counts support this clone. The chain carries TRBV28 and TRBJ2-1; 7 bases are a match to TRBD1. The J segment lost 0 bases and the V segment lost 3 bases, leaving 14 bases of the junction unmatched. CDR3 size: 19 residues. Germline values: CDR1 MDHEN, CDR2 SYDVKM. CDR3: CASSFDRVRGQSSYNEQFF. The CDR3 DNA reads TGTGCCAGCAGTTTTGATCGTGTTAGGGGACAGAGCTCCTACAATGAGCAGTTCTTC.

CDR3 amino acids: CASSQEGEKLFF. DNA for the CDR3: TGCGCCAGCAGCCAAGAGGGCGAAAAACTGTTTTTT. The chain is built from TRBV4-3 and TRBJ1-4, with unresolved D. Trimming left V 0 bases short and J 8 bases short, with 4 bases between. This CDR3 is 12 amino acids long. The germline gives CDR1 LGHNA, CDR2 YSLEER.

The chain carries TRBV20-1 and TRBJ1-4; maybe TRBD1 (5 bases). With 7 bases removed from V and 8 bases from J, the gap between germline ends came to 11 bases. CDR1 and CDR2 (germline): DFQATT, SNEGSKA (reference sequence). This CDR3 has 11 amino acids. CDR3 sequence reads: CSVPRGEKLFF. The DNA of the CDR3 is TGCAGTGTTCCGCGGGGGGAAAAACTGTTTTTT.

V and J are TRBV29-1 and TRBJ2-7, with a tentative D call TRBD2 (5 bases). The ends were cut back, 4 bases at V and 0 bases at J, with 7 bases in the middle. The germline CDR1 and CDR2 sequences are SQVTM and ANQGSEA. The CDR3 spans 12 residues. The CDR3 bases are TGCAGCGTTGGGGAGAACTCCTACGAGCAGTACGTC. The encoded protein is CSVGENSYEQYV.

J is TRBJ2-7 and V is TRBV28; 11 positions agree with TRBD1. The V gene end was trimmed by 3 bases and the J gene end by 2 bases; junction bases not matched to a gene: 3. CDR1 and CDR2 from the germline V gene are MDHEN and SYDVKM. The CDR3 contains 15 residues. CDR3 DNA: TGTGCCAGCAGTTTCCCGGGACAGGGGGCCTACGAGCAGTACTTC. It encodes CASSFPGQGAYEQYF.

The chain joins TRBV28 to TRBJ1-2, with 7 bases that match TRBD1. The V and J ends lost 5 bases and 6 bases, in that order; junction bases with no gene match: 3. The CDR3 extends over 12 amino acids. Germline-derived CDR1 and CDR2 are MDHEN and SYDVKM. CDR3 in amino acids: CASSLRGDGYTF. As DNA, the CDR3 is TGTGCCAGCAGTCTCAGGGGGGATGGCTACACCTTC.

The chain recombines TRBV7-6 with TRBJ2-1; 10 bases line up with TRBD2. With V trimmed by 6 bases and J by 8 bases, 4 bases remained unmatched. Germline V gene lookup returns CDR1 SGHVS and CDR2 FNYEAQ. The CDR3 runs to 13 residues. This CDR3 reads CASSLAGVHEQFF. The CDR3 region has the DNA TGTGCCAGCAGTCTAGCGGGAGTACATGAGCAGTTCTTC.

The genes are TRBV7-6 and TRBJ2-3, with D hard to call. V was clipped by 1 base and J by 1 base, with 6 bases between them. CDR3 size: 14 residues. Per germline, CDR1 SGHVS and CDR2 FNYEAQ. CDR3 amino acids: CASSLEGGTDTQYF. The CDR3 DNA reads as TGTGCCAGCAGCTTAGAAGGAGGCACAGATACGCAGTATTTT.